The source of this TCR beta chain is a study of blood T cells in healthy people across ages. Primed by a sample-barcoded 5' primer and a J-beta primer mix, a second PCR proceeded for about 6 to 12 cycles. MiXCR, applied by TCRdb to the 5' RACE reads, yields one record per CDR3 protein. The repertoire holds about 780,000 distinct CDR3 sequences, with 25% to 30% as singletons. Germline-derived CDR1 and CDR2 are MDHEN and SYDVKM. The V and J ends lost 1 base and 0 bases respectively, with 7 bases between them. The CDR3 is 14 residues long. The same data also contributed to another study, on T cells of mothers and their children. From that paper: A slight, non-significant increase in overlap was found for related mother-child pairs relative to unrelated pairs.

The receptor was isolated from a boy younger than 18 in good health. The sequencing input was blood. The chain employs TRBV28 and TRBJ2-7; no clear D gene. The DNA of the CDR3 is TGTGCCAGCAGTTTATCTCCCGGCTCCTACGAGCAGTACTTC. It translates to CASSLSPGSYEQYF.